Sequencing of this TCR beta chain was carried out in a study of blood T cell repertoires in COVID-19. The overall study: Acute-phase and convalescent COVID-19 samples originated in the United States, Italy and Spain. PBMCs, B-cell-depleted T cells, or T cells were the source of the cDNA or gDNA that made up the material.

Between the trimmed V and J ends, which lost 2 bases and 6 bases, there was a span of 8 bases. The CDR3 length is 13 residues. The germline gives CDR1 SGHTA, CDR2 FQGNSA. Authors' analysis steps: Reference gene primer amplification gave estimated nucleated cell counts. Sequencing was performed with immunoSEQ multiplex PCR; in TCRdb, only in-frame clones are kept and a portion is missing. That table gives V, J and clone size, and the DNA gave D and trimming. The table records about 100,000 clones, almost 80% of them present only once. Source material: peripheral blood. This chain links TRBV7-2 with TRBJ1-3, with D perhaps matching TRBD1 (6 bases). The TCR was taken from a woman in her 70s with acute or convalescent COVID-19. The CDR3 loop reads CASSLTGLNTIYF. The CDR3 bases are TGTGCCAGCAGCTTAACAGGGCTAAACACCATATATTTT. The whole variable domain, remainder taken from reference TRBV7-2 and TRBJ1-3, is GAGVSQSPSNKVTEKGKDVELRCDPISGHTALYWYRQSLGQGLEFLIYFQGNSAPDKSGLPSDRFSAERTGGSVSTLTIQRTQQEDSAVYLCASSLTGLNTIYFGEGSWLTVV.